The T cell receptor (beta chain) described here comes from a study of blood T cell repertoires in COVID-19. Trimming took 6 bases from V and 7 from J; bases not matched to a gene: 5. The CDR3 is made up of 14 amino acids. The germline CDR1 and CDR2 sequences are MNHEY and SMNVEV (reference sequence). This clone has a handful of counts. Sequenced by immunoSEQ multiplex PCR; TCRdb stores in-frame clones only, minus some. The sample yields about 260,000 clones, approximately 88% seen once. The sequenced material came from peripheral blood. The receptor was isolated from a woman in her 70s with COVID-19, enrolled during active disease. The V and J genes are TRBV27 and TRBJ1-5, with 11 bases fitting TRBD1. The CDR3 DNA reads TGTGCCAGCAGAGGGGGACAGGGGGTCCAGCCCCAGCATTTT. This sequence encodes CASRGGQGVQPQHF.